The present T cell receptor (beta chain) was sequenced within a study of blood T cell repertoires in COVID-19. Turning to the study itself: The United States, Italy and Spain supplied acute and convalescent COVID-19 samples. PBMCs, B-cell-depleted T cells, or T cells provided the cDNA or gDNA that made up the material.

TCRdb's table, derived via immunoSEQ multiplex PCR, lists solely in-frame clones and lacks some. The sample contains roughly 190,000 clones, 84% of which appear only once. Germline loops: CDR1 MNHEY, CDR2 SVGAGI. The CDR3 loop spans 15 amino acids. The V gene lost 7 bases and the J gene lost 2 bases, with 15 bases spanning the gap. V usage is TRBV6-5 and J usage is TRBJ2-1, with D possibly being TRBD2 (5 bases). The sequencing sample was made of peripheral blood. The sequence was collected from a woman aged 70-85 years with COVID-19, enrolled during active disease. CDR3 DNA sequence: TGTGCCAGCACCGGCGGAGGACGCACCTACAATGAGCAGTTCTTC. Residues: CASTGGGRTYNEQFF.